This T cell receptor (beta chain) was observed in a study of beta chain features in type 1 diabetes. Remarks on this clone: Its specificity is not known.

Since all of the isolated RNA was reverse transcribed, expressed TCRB transcripts were what got sequenced. Libraries were prepared by immunoSEQ multiplex PCR; TCRdb keeps only in-frame clonotypes and omits some of them. This table holds approximately 170,000 clones, roughly 8% found once. CDR1 SNHLY and CDR2 FYNNEI come from the germline V gene. This CDR3 spans 14 amino acids. V gave up 3 bases and J gave up 6 bases, with 14 bases separating them. Findings of the study overall: Type 1 diabetes patients had TCRB CDR3s that were shorter (moderately but significantly so) in all four CD4+ subsets.

The chain recombines TRBV2 with TRBJ1-1; perhaps TRBD1 as D (6 bases). Material: central memory CD4+ T cells from blood. This TCR was sampled from a young man with type 1 diabetes. The CDR3 reads CASSDLGGWAEAFF. The CDR3, as DNA: TGTGCCAGCAGTGACCTAGGGGGTTGGGCTGAAGCTTTCTTT.